Included here is one T cell receptor (beta chain) sequence, with context. Its antigen is unidentified. Sequencing used immunoSEQ multiplex PCR; TCRdb keeps in-frame clones, though not all of them. The sample has 70,000 or so clones; approximately 86% are singletons. The time point is: week 35, safety follow-up. Each vaccine dose was 300 ug of mutant IDH1 20-mer peptide, with topical imiquimod. The patients received vaccinations eight times, in weeks 1, 3, 5, 7, 11, 15, 19 and 23. These data belong to a study of a mutant IDH1 vaccine in newly diagnosed glioma. The wider study: Either 4-6 weeks after radiotherapy alone or alongside temozolomide, vaccination was begun. Most had both radiotherapy and temozolomide beforehand; others had only one.

The ends were cut back, 4 bases at V and 1 base at J, with 19 bases in the middle. The CDR3 contains 17 residues. Germline V gives CDR1 PRHDT, CDR2 FYEKMQ (reference sequence). This chain links TRBV13 with TRBJ1-1; tentatively, D is TRBD1 (6 bases). Sample: PBMCs, taken from a glioma patient whose treatment included an IDH1 peptide vaccine. This clonotype was sampled from a man aged 25-45 years with glioma. The CDR3 spells CASSSSGHQTWNTEAFF. The CDR3 DNA sequence: TGTGCCAGCAGCTCCTCGGGACACCAAACCTGGAACACTGAAGCTTTCTTT.